This entry features one TCR beta chain sequence. The CDR3 sequence is 14 residues long. CDR1 is SGHVS and CDR2 is FQNEAQ in the germline V gene. With 5 bases removed from V and 6 bases from J, the gap between germline ends came to 14 bases. This record belongs to a study of T cell changes during pregnancy in multiple sclerosis. Clones were sequenced by immunoSEQ multiplex PCR, and TCRdb holds only the in-frame ones, with some missing. The repertoire includes around 60,000 clones, 70% to 90% of them detected once, and roughly 2.5% sits in the top ten. The TCR was taken from a female donor with multiple sclerosis, enrolled in a pregnancy study. This specimen was peripheral blood, taken in the first trimester of pregnancy. This chain connects TRBV7-8 to TRBJ2-1; tentative D call: TRBD1 (6 bases). The CDR3 reads CASSAPGQINEQFF. DNA for the CDR3: TGTGCCAGCAGCGCACCGGGACAAATCAATGAGCAGTTCTTC.